Below, 20 T cell receptor beta chains from the same sample are listed, as sequenced in a study of cytomegalovirus exposure and HLA in healthy donors. Amplification used 60 Vbeta primers and 13 Jbeta primers. TCRdb's table, derived via immunoSEQ multiplex PCR, lists solely in-frame clones and lacks some. The sample has approximately 150,000 clones; just over 70% are singletons. The sequenced sample consisted of PBMCs. The source is a human donor in good health.

The V call is TRBV4-3, the J call TRBJ1-5, with no clear D. V lost 0 bases and J lost 4, with 4 bases in between. CDR1 is LGHNA, CDR2 YSLEER, per germline. The CDR3 runs to 13 residues. The DNA of the CDR3 is TGCGCCAGCAGCCAAGACGGGAATCAGCCCCAGCATTTT. It specifies CASSQDGNQPQHF.

The chain uses TRBV19 and TRBJ1-5; D uncertain. Trimming cost V 10 bases and J 5 bases, with 21 bases left between them. This CDR3 is built from 15 residues. From germline, CDR1 is LNHDA and CDR2 SQIVND (reference sequence). CDR3 nucleotide sequence: TGTGCCACCGGCGCTTACAATGGCCGGGATCAGCCCCAGCATTTT. It specifies CATGAYNGRDQPQHF.

This chain connects TRBV5-1 to TRBJ2-1; a possible D gene is TRBD1 (6 bases). The V end lost 2 bases, the J end lost 4 bases, and 7 bases lay between the germline ends. The CDR3 has 13 residues. CDR1 SGHRS and CDR2 YFSETQ come from the germline V gene. CDR3 loop: CASSFGQYNEQFF. DNA for the CDR3: TGCGCCAGCAGCTTTGGACAGTACAATGAGCAGTTCTTC.

This chain links TRBV6-5 with TRBJ1-4; 7 bases align to TRBD1. The CDR3 totals 16 residues. The ends lost 2 bases at V and 2 bases at J; junction bases unmatched: 5. Germline lookup yields CDR1 MNHEY and CDR2 SVGAGI. CDR3 protein: CASSYDPTGTNEKLFF. CDR3 sequence (DNA): TGTGCCAGCAGTTACGATCCGACAGGGACTAATGAAAAACTGTTTTTT.

The chain carries TRBV19 and TRBJ2-7, with D tentatively TRBD1 (5 bases). Trimming removed 3 bases at V and 0 bases at J, with 9 bases between. The germline CDR1 and CDR2 sequences are LNHDA and SQIVND (reference sequence). This CDR3 has 14 residues. The DNA for the CDR3 is TGTGCCAGTAGTATTATGGACAACTCCTACGAGCAGTACTTC. Its protein product is CASSIMDNSYEQYF.

The chain joins TRBV6-1 to TRBJ1-5; possible D gene TRBD1, 5 bases. Between the trimmed V and J ends, which lost 7 bases and 3 bases, there was a span of 10 bases. This CDR3 comprises 13 residues. Germline CDR1 and CDR2: MNHNS and SASEGT. CDR3 bases: TGTGCCAGCACAGGGCCTCCCAATCAGCCCCAGCATTTT. It yields the protein CASTGPPNQPQHF.

This chain uses TRBV14 with TRBJ1-2; D gene unclear. The CDR3 has 14 residues. The germline V gene has CDR1 SGHDN and CDR2 FVKESK. The V end was cut by 1 base, the J end by 3 bases, with 9 bases between. The CDR3 coding sequence is TGTGCCAGCAGCCAAGCCAACTACCACTATGGCTACACCTTC. It encodes CASSQANYHYGYTF.

The chain is built from TRBV6-1 and TRBJ1-2, with 7 positions matching TRBD1. This CDR3 has 13 residues. V lost 6 bases to trimming and J lost 4 bases; unmatched junction nucleotides: 5. Germline V gene sequence: CDR1 MNHNS, CDR2 SASEGT. The CDR3 is CASSQGGLYGYTF. CDR3 nucleotides: TGTGCCAGCAGCCAGGGGGGTCTCTATGGCTACACCTTC.

The chain links TRBV6-5 to TRBJ1-2; 9 positions agree with TRBD1. The CDR3 loop spans 15 amino acids. The ends lost 6 bases at V and 1 base at J; junction bases unmatched: 6. Germline CDR1 and CDR2: MNHEY and SVGAGI. The CDR3 loop reads CASRPRQGVNYGYTF. The CDR3 DNA sequence: TGTGCCAGCAGGCCCCGACAGGGGGTTAACTATGGCTACACCTTC.

CDR3 DNA sequence: TGTGCCAGCTCACCACGGGGGGGGATACAGGAAAAACTGTTTTTT. Its translation: CASSPRGGIQEKLFF. The chain employs TRBV18 and TRBJ1-4, with a possible D match to TRBD1 (5 bases). The CDR3 is made up of 15 amino acids. Between the trimmed V and J ends, which lost 1 base and 8 bases, there was a span of 14 bases. Germline CDR1 reads KGHSH; CDR2 reads LQKENI.

The V and J genes are TRBV4-1 and TRBJ1-1; unclear D gene. This CDR3 contains 18 residues. Trimming took off 1 base at V and 0 bases at J, with 18 bases between the two ends. From germline, CDR1 is MGHRA and CDR2 YSYEKL. The CDR3 DNA is TGCGCCAGCAGCCAAGTCGGCGGCGCAATGGTCTTGAACACTGAAGCTTTCTTT. Translated, it gives CASSQVGGAMVLNTEAFF.

The rearrangement joins TRBV7-8 to TRBJ1-1; possibly TRBD1 for D (6 bases). Between the trimmed V and J ends, which lost 1 base and 6 bases, there was a span of 15 bases. The CDR3 length is 15 residues. Per the germline V gene, CDR1 is SGHVS and CDR2 is FQNEAQ. DNA for the CDR3: TGTGCCAGCAGCTTAGAGTGGCGGGGGGGCGCTGAAGCTTTCTTT. This sequence encodes CASSLEWRGGAEAFF.

This chain links TRBV19 with TRBJ1-2; 9 nucleotides line up with TRBD1. Germline V gene data show CDR1 as LNHDA and CDR2 as SQIVND (reference sequence). The V segment lost 2 bases and the J segment 7 bases; nucleotides outside the gene matches: 8. This CDR3 has 15 residues. CDR3 in DNA: TGTGCCAGTAGTATACCCCGGGACAGGGTTCGTGGCTACACCTTC. It encodes CASSIPRDRVRGYTF.

J is TRBJ2-5 and V is TRBV5-1; 7 positions match TRBD1. V lost 0 bases and J lost 1; bases outside the gene matches: 6. Germline assignment: CDR1 SGHRS and CDR2 YFSETQ. CDR3 length: 16 residues. The CDR3 here is CASSLAPGQTQETQYF. The DNA of the CDR3 is TGCGCCAGCAGCTTGGCTCCGGGACAGACCCAAGAGACCCAGTACTTC. Full variable domain (remainder filled in from reference TRBV5-1 and TRBJ2-5): KAGVTQTPRYLIKTRGQQVTLSCSPISGHRSVSWYQQTPGQGLQFLFEYFSETQRNKGNFPGRFSGRQFSNSRSEMNVSTLELGDSALYLCASSLAPGQTQETQYFGPGTRLLVL.

The rearrangement uses TRBV9 and TRBJ1-1; no firm D call. V gave up 2 bases and J gave up 3 bases, with 11 bases separating them. The germline V gene has CDR1 SGDLS and CDR2 YYNGEE. This CDR3 is built from 14 residues. CDR3 sequence: CASSVLIEDTEAFF. The CDR3 DNA reads TGTGCCAGCAGCGTCCTGATAGAGGACACTGAAGCTTTCTTT. The full variable domain, completed using reference TRBV9 and TRBJ1-1, is DSGVTQTPKHLITATGQRVTLRCSPRSGDLSVYWYQQSLDQGLQFLIQYYNGEERAKGNILERFSAQQFPDLHSELNLSSLELGDSALYFCASSVLIEDTEAFFGQGTRLTVV.

V usage is TRBV19 and J usage is TRBJ1-5, with D possibly matching TRBD1 (6 bases). Germline V CDR1 and CDR2: LNHDA, SQIVND (reference sequence). The CDR3 covers 13 residues. V was trimmed by 6 bases and J by 6 bases, leaving 12 bases between them. CDR3 sequence reads: CASRSGATQPQHF. CDR3 coding DNA: TGTGCCAGTAGATCAGGGGCGACTCAGCCCCAGCATTTT. Drawing the rest from reference TRBV19 and TRBJ1-5, the complete variable domain is DGGITQSPKYLFRKEGQNVTLSCEQNLNHDAMYWYRQDPGQGLRLIYYSQIVNDFQKGDIAEGYSVSREKKESFPLTVTSAQKNPTAFYLCASRSGATQPQHFGDGTRLSIL.

The chain carries TRBV25-1 and TRBJ2-3, with 8 bases lining up with TRBD2. This CDR3 spans 15 amino acids. Germline V gives CDR1 MGHDK, CDR2 SYGVNS. V shed 5 bases, J shed 6 bases, and the junction held 10 bases outside the gene matches. The CDR3 is CASSITGGARDTQYF. For the CDR3, the DNA is TGTGCCAGCAGTATTACGGGGGGGGCGAGGGATACGCAGTATTTT. The entire variable domain, with the rest obtained from reference TRBV25-1 and TRBJ2-3, is as follows: EADIYQTPRYLVIGTGKKITLECSQTMGHDKMYWYQQDPGMELHLIHYSYGVNSTEKGDLSSESTVSRIRTEHFPLTLESARPSHTSQYLCASSITGGARDTQYFGPGTRLTVL.

CDR3 sequence (DNA): TGTGCCAGCAATATCAGGAACACTGAAGCTTTCTTT. Encoded protein: CASNIRNTEAFF. The J gene is TRBJ1-1, the V gene TRBV2, with D unclear. The CDR3 has 12 residues. Germline CDR1 is SNHLY and CDR2 is FYNNEI. Trimming stripped 7 bases from V and 1 base from J, with 7 bases between. Based on the CDR3 plus reference TRBV2 and TRBJ1-1, the full variable domain is EPEVTQTPSHQVTQMGQEVILRCVPISNHLYFYWYRQILGQKVEFLVSFYNNEISEKSEIFDDQFSVERPDGSNFTLKIRSTKLEDSAMYFCASNIRNTEAFFGQGTRLTVV.

The genes are TRBV7-6 and TRBJ2-2, with 8 bases identical to TRBD1. The V gene end was trimmed by 5 bases and the J gene end by 8 bases; junction bases not matched to a gene: 10. Germline V gene data show CDR1 as SGHVS and CDR2 as FNYEAQ. The CDR3 spans 15 residues. The CDR3 bases are TGTGCCAGCAGCCCTCCGACAGGGGCGAGGGGGGAGCTGTTTTTT. It specifies CASSPPTGARGELFF.

This sequence joins TRBV7-2 and TRBJ1-1; the D is unclear. Trimming took 1 base from V and 1 from J, leaving 10 bases between them. CDR3 size: 15 residues. Looked up from germline, CDR1 is SGHTA and CDR2 is FQGNSA. The CDR3 reads CASSLVGSWNTEAFF. The CDR3 DNA is TGTGCCAGCAGCTTAGTTGGCAGTTGGAACACTGAAGCTTTCTTT.